The source of this TCR beta chain is a study of cytomegalovirus exposure and HLA in healthy donors. The PCR contained 60 Vbeta and 13 Jbeta primers. Profiled with immunoSEQ multiplex PCR; TCRdb holds only in-frame clones, not every one. The sample has some 190,000 clones, about 77% seen once. Whole-study findings and limits: Common viral pathogens seemed to be connected with several of the most significant clusters, according to a later analysis.

V was trimmed by 2 bases and J by 0 bases, leaving 10 bases between them. The CDR3 spans 15 residues. Germline V gives CDR1 MNHNY, CDR2 SVGAGI (reference sequence). About this clone itself: What it recognizes is unknown.

V is TRBV6-6 and J is TRBJ1-1; D unresolved. The sequencing input was PBMCs. The receptor comes from a young man in good health and CMV-seropositive. CDR3 nucleotides: TGTGCCAGCAGTTACGGCGTCAGGATGAACACTGAAGCTTTCTTT. Translated, it gives CASSYGVRMNTEAFF.